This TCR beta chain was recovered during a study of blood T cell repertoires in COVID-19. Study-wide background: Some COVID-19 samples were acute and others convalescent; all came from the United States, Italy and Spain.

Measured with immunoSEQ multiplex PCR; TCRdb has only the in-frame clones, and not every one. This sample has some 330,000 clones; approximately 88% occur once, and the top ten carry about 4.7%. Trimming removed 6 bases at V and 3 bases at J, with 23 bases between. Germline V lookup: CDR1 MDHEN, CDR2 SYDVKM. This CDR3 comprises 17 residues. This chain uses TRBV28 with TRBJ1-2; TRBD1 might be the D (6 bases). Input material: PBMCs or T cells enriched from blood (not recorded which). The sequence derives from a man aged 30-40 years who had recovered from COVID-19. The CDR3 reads CASRTSHPGRGHYGYTF. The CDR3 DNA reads TGTGCCAGCAGGACATCCCACCCCGGCAGGGGCCACTATGGCTACACCTTC.